The rows below give T cell receptor beta chains drawn from one sample of a study of shared clonotypes between healthy human individuals. The table came from immunoSEQ multiplex PCR; TCRdb's copy has only in-frame clones and leaves some out. The sample includes about 800,000 clones, about 96% of them seen just once. Sequences were obtained from naive CD8+ T cells sorted from blood. The origin of the receptors is a man between 25 and 39 years old in good health. The CDR3 runs from the conserved cysteine through the conserved F or W. The order of the fields is D gene, J gene, V gene, clone size, CDR3 DNA, CDR3 protein. A D gene is named only where the DNA matches it firmly. Where a row states a size, it is once, few, many or the class of an expanded clone; other rows omit it.

D gene: TRBD1
J gene: TRBJ2-1
V gene: TRBV5-4
clone size: .
CDR3 DNA: TGTGCCAGCAGCTGGTGGACAGGAGCCTACAATGAGCAGTTCTTC
CDR3 protein: CASSWWTGAYNEQFF

D gene: .
J gene: TRBJ1-2
V gene: TRBV5-4
clone size: .
CDR3 DNA: TGTGCCAGCAGCCCCTCGGGGGTGGGTGGCTACACCTTC
CDR3 protein: CASSPSGVGGYTF

D gene: .
J gene: TRBJ1-2
V gene: TRBV28
clone size: .
CDR3 DNA: TGTGCCAGCAGTTTGTACTATGGCTACACCTTC
CDR3 protein: CASSLYYGYTF

D gene: .
J gene: TRBJ1-1
V gene: TRBV19
clone size: .
CDR3 DNA: TGTGCCAGTAGTGGAGGGGAGAACACTGAAGCTTTCTTT
CDR3 protein: CASSGGENTEAFF

D gene: TRBD2
J gene: TRBJ2-1
V gene: TRBV6-6
clone size: .
CDR3 DNA: TGTGCCAGCAGTTACTCGGCTAGCGGGCTGTACAATGAGCAGTTCTTC
CDR3 protein: CASSYSASGLYNEQFF

D gene: .
J gene: TRBJ2-7
V gene: TRBV7-9
clone size: .
CDR3 DNA: TGTGCCAGCAGCTTTGGATCCGCCTACGAGCAGTACTTC
CDR3 protein: CASSFGSAYEQYF

D gene: .
J gene: TRBJ2-1
V gene: TRBV5-4
clone size: .
CDR3 DNA: TGTGCCAGCAGCTTGAAAGGGGAACGGTACAATGAGCAGTTCTTC
CDR3 protein: CASSLKGERYNEQFF

D gene: .
J gene: TRBJ1-2
V gene: TRBV2
clone size: .
CDR3 DNA: TGTGCCAGCAGTGAAGCACCGGTAGGGGACGGAGTGAACTATGGCTACACCTTC
CDR3 protein: CASSEAPVGDGVNYGYTF

D gene: TRBD1
J gene: TRBJ1-1
V gene: TRBV5-1
clone size: .
CDR3 DNA: TGCGCCAGCAGCTCAGGGACAGGGGGCACTGAAGCTTTCTTT
CDR3 protein: CASSSGTGGTEAFF

D gene: .
J gene: TRBJ2-7
V gene: TRBV5-1
clone size: .
CDR3 DNA: TGCGCCAGCAGTCCGTTAGGGGGGACCTACGAGCAGTACTTC
CDR3 protein: CASSPLGGTYEQYF

D gene: .
J gene: TRBJ1-2
V gene: TRBV7-8
clone size: .
CDR3 DNA: TGTGCCAGCAGCCCAGGGACTTCTTGGGGCTACACCTTC
CDR3 protein: CASSPGTSWGYTF

D gene: TRBD2
J gene: TRBJ2-3
V gene: TRBV7-8
clone size: .
CDR3 DNA: TGTGCCAGCAGCTTATGGCTAGCGGGAGCCGGAGATACGCAGTATTTT
CDR3 protein: CASSLWLAGAGDTQYF

D gene: TRBD1
J gene: TRBJ2-2
V gene: TRBV5-1
clone size: .
CDR3 DNA: TGCGCCAGCAGCCTAAAAGCGACAGGGGGCATGAACGGGGAGCTGTTTTTT
CDR3 protein: CASSLKATGGMNGELFF

D gene: TRBD2
J gene: TRBJ2-2
V gene: TRBV4-1
clone size: .
CDR3 DNA: TGCGCCAGCAGCCCTTGGGGAGGGGAGGCGGACACCGGGGAGCTGTTTTTT
CDR3 protein: CASSPWGGEADTGELFF

D gene: TRBD1
J gene: TRBJ1-2
V gene: TRBV7-6
clone size: .
CDR3 DNA: TGTGCCAGCAGCCCCGGGACAGATTACAACTATGGCTACACCTTC
CDR3 protein: CASSPGTDYNYGYTF

D gene: .
J gene: TRBJ2-1
V gene: TRBV7-8
clone size: .
CDR3 DNA: TGTGCCAGCAGCTGGGGGTTGGGGTCTAGCTCCTACAATGAGCAGTTCTTC
CDR3 protein: CASSWGLGSSSYNEQFF

D gene: TRBD2
J gene: TRBJ2-3
V gene: TRBV29-1
clone size: .
CDR3 DNA: TGCAGCGTCGTCCCGGGACTAGCGGTCACAGATACGCAGTATTTT
CDR3 protein: CSVVPGLAVTDTQYF

D gene: TRBD1
J gene: TRBJ2-1
V gene: TRBV30
clone size: .
CDR3 DNA: TGTGCCTGGAGCGACGCGGACAGGCCATACAATGAGCAGTTCTTC
CDR3 protein: CAWSDADRPYNEQFF

D gene: TRBD2
J gene: TRBJ2-5
V gene: TRBV2
clone size: .
CDR3 DNA: TGTGCCAGCATTGGGGGGACTAACTACCAAGAGACCCAGTACTTC
CDR3 protein: CASIGGTNYQETQYF

D gene: TRBD1
J gene: TRBJ1-1
V gene: TRBV10-3
clone size: .
CDR3 DNA: TGTGCCATCAGTGACCTTACAGGGGGGAAGGCTGAAGCTTTCTTT
CDR3 protein: CAISDLTGGKAEAFF

D gene: TRBD2
J gene: TRBJ2-2
V gene: TRBV11-2
clone size: .
CDR3 DNA: TGTGCCAGCAGCTTAGATCCGGGACTAGCGAACACCGGGGAGCTGTTTTTT
CDR3 protein: CASSLDPGLANTGELFF

D gene: .
J gene: TRBJ2-1
V gene: TRBV9
clone size: .
CDR3 DNA: TGTGCCAGCAGCACCCCCCTGGAGGGAGAGGGGTCCTACAATGAGCAGTTCTTC
CDR3 protein: CASSTPLEGEGSYNEQFF

D gene: .
J gene: TRBJ2-7
V gene: TRBV5-1
clone size: .
CDR3 DNA: TGCGCCAGCAGCTCGCAGGGAACCGCCTACGAGCAGTACTTC
CDR3 protein: CASSSQGTAYEQYF

D gene: .
J gene: TRBJ2-3
V gene: TRBV7-9
clone size: .
CDR3 DNA: TGTGCCAGCACCAGGGGGGGAATCACAGATACGCAGTATTTT
CDR3 protein: CASTRGGITDTQYF

D gene: .
J gene: TRBJ1-3
V gene: TRBV28
clone size: .
CDR3 DNA: TGTGCCAGCAGTCGCCCGAGTAGTCGAAACACCATATATTTT
CDR3 protein: CASSRPSSRNTIYF

D gene: .
J gene: TRBJ2-5
V gene: TRBV6-5
clone size: .
CDR3 DNA: TGTGCCAGCAGTCCTTTGAAAGGGGGCCAAGAGACCCAGTACTTC
CDR3 protein: CASSPLKGGQETQYF

D gene: .
J gene: TRBJ1-2
V gene: TRBV7-6
clone size: .
CDR3 DNA: TGTGCCAGCAGCTTAGTCGAAGGGGGTGGCGGCAGCACTAACTATGGCTACACCTTC
CDR3 protein: CASSLVEGGGGSTNYGYTF

D gene: TRBD2
J gene: TRBJ2-2
V gene: TRBV27
clone size: .
CDR3 DNA: TGTGCCACCAAGCAGGGGTTACTAGCGGGACCTGGTGGGCCCGGGGAGCTGTTTTTT
CDR3 protein: CATKQGLLAGPGGPGELFF

D gene: .
J gene: TRBJ2-7
V gene: TRBV9
clone size: .
CDR3 DNA: TGTGCCAGCAGCGAGGGGGGGAGTCCCTACGAGCAGTACTTC
CDR3 protein: CASSEGGSPYEQYF

D gene: .
J gene: TRBJ2-1
V gene: TRBV29-1
clone size: .
CDR3 DNA: TGCAGCGTGGGCGACTGGGGCTCCTACAATGAGCAGTTCTTC
CDR3 protein: CSVGDWGSYNEQFF

D gene: TRBD2
J gene: TRBJ2-7
V gene: TRBV30
clone size: few
CDR3 DNA: TGTGCGTTAAGGAGCGGGGGCTCCTACGAGCAGTACTTC
CDR3 protein: CALRSGGSYEQYF

D gene: TRBD2
J gene: TRBJ2-7
V gene: TRBV28
clone size: .
CDR3 DNA: TGTGCCAGCAGTGGGCCCTCGGAAAGGTCGGGACTAGCGGGAGGGCCCGGGGAGCAGTACTTC
CDR3 protein: CASSGPSERSGLAGGPGEQYF

D gene: TRBD2
J gene: TRBJ2-1
V gene: TRBV11-2
clone size: .
CDR3 DNA: TGTGCCAGCAGCTTCGGACTAGCGGGCGCCAATGAGCAGTTCTTC
CDR3 protein: CASSFGLAGANEQFF

D gene: TRBD1
J gene: TRBJ2-7
V gene: TRBV30
clone size: .
CDR3 DNA: TGTGCCCTGACAGGGGTAACCTACGAGCAGTACTTC
CDR3 protein: CALTGVTYEQYF

D gene: TRBD1
J gene: TRBJ2-2
V gene: TRBV28
clone size: .
CDR3 DNA: TGTGCCAGCAGACTGACAGGGGGTTGGGCCGGGGAGCTGTTTTTT
CDR3 protein: CASRLTGGWAGELFF

D gene: .
J gene: TRBJ1-5
V gene: TRBV9
clone size: .
CDR3 DNA: TGTGCCAGCAACCTGGGGGCAATTGAGGGCGAGGTTTATAGCAATCAGCCCCAGCATTTT
CDR3 protein: CASNLGAIEGEVYSNQPQHF

D gene: TRBD1
J gene: TRBJ2-2
V gene: TRBV29-1
clone size: .
CDR3 DNA: TGCAGCGTTCCGGCATTAGACAGGGTGGGATCCGGGGAGCTGTTTTTT
CDR3 protein: CSVPALDRVGSGELFF

D gene: .
J gene: TRBJ2-7
V gene: TRBV4-3
clone size: .
CDR3 DNA: TGCGCCAGCAGCCAAGCCTGGGGGTCCTACGAGCAGTACTTC
CDR3 protein: CASSQAWGSYEQYF

D gene: .
J gene: TRBJ1-2
V gene: TRBV28
clone size: .
CDR3 DNA: TGTGCCAGCAGACCCGGGAAATCTTATGGCTACACCTTC
CDR3 protein: CASRPGKSYGYTF

D gene: .
J gene: TRBJ2-7
V gene: TRBV29-1
clone size: .
CDR3 DNA: TGCAGCGTTTTGGTTCCCGGGACGGCGCCCTACGAGCAGTACTTC
CDR3 protein: CSVLVPGTAPYEQYF

D gene: .
J gene: TRBJ1-5
V gene: TRBV4-1
clone size: .
CDR3 DNA: TGCGCCAGCAGCCCAAGATTCGGGACGAGGGATCAGCCCCAGCATTTT
CDR3 protein: CASSPRFGTRDQPQHF

D gene: .
J gene: TRBJ2-5
V gene: TRBV27
clone size: .
CDR3 DNA: TGTGCCAGCAGTTTATTTGGGGGAGAGGCCCAGTACTTC
CDR3 protein: CASSLFGGEAQYF

D gene: .
J gene: TRBJ2-3
V gene: TRBV18
clone size: .
CDR3 DNA: TGTGCCAGCTCATTTGGCGAGGATACGCAGTATTTT
CDR3 protein: CASSFGEDTQYF

D gene: .
J gene: TRBJ2-7
V gene: TRBV11-2
clone size: .
CDR3 DNA: TGTGCCAGCAGCTTAGGGATTAGTTGGGATGCCGAGCAGTACTTC
CDR3 protein: CASSLGISWDAEQYF

D gene: TRBD1
J gene: TRBJ2-7
V gene: TRBV5-6
clone size: .
CDR3 DNA: TGTGCCAGCAGCTTGGGACAGGGGGCGCCGGAGCAGTACTTC
CDR3 protein: CASSLGQGAPEQYF

D gene: .
J gene: TRBJ2-1
V gene: TRBV6-1
clone size: .
CDR3 DNA: TGTGCCAGCAGTGAAGGTAGGGGGAGCTCCTACAATGAGCAGTTCTTC
CDR3 protein: CASSEGRGSSYNEQFF

D gene: TRBD2
J gene: TRBJ2-1
V gene: TRBV10-3
clone size: .
CDR3 DNA: TGTGCCATCAGTCCTAGCGGCCACAATGAGCAGTTCTTC
CDR3 protein: CAISPSGHNEQFF

D gene: TRBD1
J gene: TRBJ2-7
V gene: TRBV4-1
clone size: once
CDR3 DNA: TGCGCCAGCAGCCAAGAATACTGGACAGGAATCCTCTACGAGCAGTACTTC
CDR3 protein: CASSQEYWTGILYEQYF

D gene: TRBD1
J gene: TRBJ1-2
V gene: TRBV18
clone size: once
CDR3 DNA: TGTGCCAGCTCACCAAAGCCGGCACAGGGGTTATATGGCTACACCTTC
CDR3 protein: CASSPKPAQGLYGYTF

D gene: .
J gene: TRBJ2-5
V gene: TRBV5-1
clone size: .
CDR3 DNA: TGCGCCAGCAGCTTTCGGGACAACGACCAAGAGACCCAGTACTTC
CDR3 protein: CASSFRDNDQETQYF

D gene: .
J gene: TRBJ2-1
V gene: TRBV7-9
clone size: .
CDR3 DNA: TGTGCCAGCAGGGCCGCAGGGCACAATGAGCAGTTCTTC
CDR3 protein: CASRAAGHNEQFF